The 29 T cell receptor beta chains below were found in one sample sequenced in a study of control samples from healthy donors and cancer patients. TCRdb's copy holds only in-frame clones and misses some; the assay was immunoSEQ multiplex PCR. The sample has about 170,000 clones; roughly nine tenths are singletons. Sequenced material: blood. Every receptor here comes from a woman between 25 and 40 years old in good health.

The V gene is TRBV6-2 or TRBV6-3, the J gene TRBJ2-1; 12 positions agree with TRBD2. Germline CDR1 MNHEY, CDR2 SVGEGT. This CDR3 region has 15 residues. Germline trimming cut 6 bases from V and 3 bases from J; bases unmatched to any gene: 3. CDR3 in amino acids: CASSRTSGDYNEQFF. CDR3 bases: TGTGCCAGCAGCAGGACTAGCGGGGACTACAATGAGCAGTTCTTC.

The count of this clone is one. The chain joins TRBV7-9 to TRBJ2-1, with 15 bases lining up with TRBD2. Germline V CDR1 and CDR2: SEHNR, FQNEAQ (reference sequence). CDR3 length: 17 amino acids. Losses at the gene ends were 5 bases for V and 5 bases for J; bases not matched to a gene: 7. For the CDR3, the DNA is TGTGCCAGCAGCCTCCGGACTAGCGGGAGGGCAAACAATGAGCAGTTCTTC. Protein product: CASSLRTSGRANNEQFF.

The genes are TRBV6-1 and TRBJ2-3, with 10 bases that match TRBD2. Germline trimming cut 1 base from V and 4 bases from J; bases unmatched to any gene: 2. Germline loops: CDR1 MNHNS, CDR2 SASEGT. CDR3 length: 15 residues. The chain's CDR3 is CASSEVSGGADTQYF. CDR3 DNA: TGTGCCAGCAGTGAAGTCAGCGGGGGGGCAGATACGCAGTATTTT.

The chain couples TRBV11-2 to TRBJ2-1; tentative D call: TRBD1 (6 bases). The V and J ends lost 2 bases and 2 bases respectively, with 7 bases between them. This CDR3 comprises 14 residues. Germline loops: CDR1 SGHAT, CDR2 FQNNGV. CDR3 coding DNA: TGTGCCAGCAGCTTACGGACAGCCTACAATGAGCAGTTCTTC. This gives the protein CASSLRTAYNEQFF. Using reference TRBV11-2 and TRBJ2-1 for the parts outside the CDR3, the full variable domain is EAGVAQSPRYKIIEKRQSVAFWCNPISGHATLYWYQQILGQGPKLLIQFQNNGVVDDSQLPKDRFSAERLKGVDSTLKIQPAKLEDSAVYLCASSLRTAYNEQFFGPGTRLTVL.

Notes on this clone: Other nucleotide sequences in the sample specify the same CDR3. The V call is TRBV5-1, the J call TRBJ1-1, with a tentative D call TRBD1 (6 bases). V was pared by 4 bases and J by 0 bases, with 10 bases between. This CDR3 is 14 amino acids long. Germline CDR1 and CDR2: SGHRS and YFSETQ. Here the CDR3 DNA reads TGCGCCAGCAGCCGAGGACAGATGAACACTGAAGCTTTCTTT. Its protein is CASSRGQMNTEAFF.

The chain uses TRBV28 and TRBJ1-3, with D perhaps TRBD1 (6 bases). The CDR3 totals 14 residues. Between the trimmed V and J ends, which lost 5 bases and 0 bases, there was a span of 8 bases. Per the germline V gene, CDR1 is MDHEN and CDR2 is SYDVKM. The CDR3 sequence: CASSTGSSGNTIYF. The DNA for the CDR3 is TGTGCCAGCAGTACAGGGTCCTCTGGAAACACCATATATTTT.

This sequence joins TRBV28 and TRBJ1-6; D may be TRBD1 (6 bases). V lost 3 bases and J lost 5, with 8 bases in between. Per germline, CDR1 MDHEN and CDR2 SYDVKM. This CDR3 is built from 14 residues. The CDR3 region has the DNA TGTGCCAGCAGTTTGACAGGCAATAATTCACCCCTCCACTTT. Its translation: CASSLTGNNSPLHF. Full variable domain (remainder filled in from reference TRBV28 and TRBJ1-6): DVKVTQSSRYLVKRTGEKVFLECVQDMDHENMFWYRQDPGLGLRLIYFSYDVKMKEKGDIPEGYSVSREKKERFSLILESASTNQTSMYLCASSLTGNNSPLHFGNGTRLTVT.

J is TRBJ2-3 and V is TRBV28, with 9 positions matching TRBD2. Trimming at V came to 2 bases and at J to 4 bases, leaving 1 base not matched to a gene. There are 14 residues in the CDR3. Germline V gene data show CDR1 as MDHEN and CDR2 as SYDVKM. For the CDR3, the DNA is TGTGCCAGCAGTTTAGCGGGAGGGGCAGATACGCAGTATTTT. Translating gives CASSLAGGADTQYF.

The CDR3 DNA reads TGTGCCAGCAGTACTGGACAGGGGAGGGGCACTGAAGCTTTCTTT. Protein: CASSTGQGRGTEAFF. This sequence joins TRBV6-5 and TRBJ1-1; the match to TRBD1 covers 9 bases. Germline-derived CDR1 and CDR2 are MNHEY and SVGAGI. This CDR3 spans 15 amino acids. The V segment lost 5 bases and the J segment 4 bases; nucleotides outside the gene matches: 8.

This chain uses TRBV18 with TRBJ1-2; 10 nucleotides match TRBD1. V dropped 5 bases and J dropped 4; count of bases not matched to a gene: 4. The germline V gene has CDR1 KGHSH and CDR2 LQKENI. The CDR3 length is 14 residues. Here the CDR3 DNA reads TGTGCCAGCTCAGGGACAGGGGATATCTATGGCTACACCTTC. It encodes CASSGTGDIYGYTF.

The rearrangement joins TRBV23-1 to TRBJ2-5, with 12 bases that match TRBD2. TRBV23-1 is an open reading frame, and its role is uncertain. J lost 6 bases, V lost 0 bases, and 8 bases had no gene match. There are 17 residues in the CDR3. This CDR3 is CASSQSWTSGVGKTQYF. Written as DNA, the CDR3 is TGCGCCAGCAGTCAATCCTGGACTAGCGGGGTAGGAAAGACCCAGTACTTC.

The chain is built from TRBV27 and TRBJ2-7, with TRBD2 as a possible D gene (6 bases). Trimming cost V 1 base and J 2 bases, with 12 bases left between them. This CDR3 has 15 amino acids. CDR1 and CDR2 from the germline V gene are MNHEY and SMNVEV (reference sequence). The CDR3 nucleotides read TGTGCCAGCAGTTTATATGGTAGCGGCCCCTACGAGCAGTACTTC. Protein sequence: CASSLYGSGPYEQYF.

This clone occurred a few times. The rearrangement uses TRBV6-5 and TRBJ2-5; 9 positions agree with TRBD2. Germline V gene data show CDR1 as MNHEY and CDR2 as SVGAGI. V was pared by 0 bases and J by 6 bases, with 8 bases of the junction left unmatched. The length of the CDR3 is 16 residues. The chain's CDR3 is CASSYSVRGGGKTQYF. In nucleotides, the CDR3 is TGTGCCAGCAGTTACTCGGTGCGGGGGGGCGGGAAGACCCAGTACTTC.

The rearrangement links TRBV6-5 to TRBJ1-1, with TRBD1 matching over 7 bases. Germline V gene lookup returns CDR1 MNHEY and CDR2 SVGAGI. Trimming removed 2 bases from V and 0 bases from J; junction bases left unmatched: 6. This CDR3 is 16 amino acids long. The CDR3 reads CASSYDRDRMNTEAFF. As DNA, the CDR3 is TGTGCCAGCAGTTACGACAGGGATCGGATGAACACTGAAGCTTTCTTT.

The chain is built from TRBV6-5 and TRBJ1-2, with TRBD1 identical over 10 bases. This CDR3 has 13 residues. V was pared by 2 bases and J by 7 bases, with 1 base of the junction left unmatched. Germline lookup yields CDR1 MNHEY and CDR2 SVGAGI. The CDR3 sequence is CASSYGDRGGYTF. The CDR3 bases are TGTGCCAGCAGTTACGGGGACAGGGGTGGCTACACCTTC.

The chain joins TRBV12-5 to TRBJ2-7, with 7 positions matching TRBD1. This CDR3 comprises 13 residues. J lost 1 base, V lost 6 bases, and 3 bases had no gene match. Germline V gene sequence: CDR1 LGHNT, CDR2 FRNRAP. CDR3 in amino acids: CASGGTVSYEQYF. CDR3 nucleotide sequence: TGTGCTAGTGGGGGGACAGTTTCCTACGAGCAGTACTTC.

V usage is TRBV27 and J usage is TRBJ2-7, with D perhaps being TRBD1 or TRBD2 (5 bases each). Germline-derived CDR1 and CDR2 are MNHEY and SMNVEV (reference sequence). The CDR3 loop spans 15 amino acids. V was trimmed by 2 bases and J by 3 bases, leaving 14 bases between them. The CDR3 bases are TGTGCCAGCAGTTTAGGGTTGGGGACGGTCTACGAGCAGTACTTC. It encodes CASSLGLGTVYEQYF.

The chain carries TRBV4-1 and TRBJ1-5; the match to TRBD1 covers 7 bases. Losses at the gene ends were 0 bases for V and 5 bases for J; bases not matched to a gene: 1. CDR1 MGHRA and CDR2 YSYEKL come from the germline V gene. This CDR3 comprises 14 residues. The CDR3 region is CASSQDRGDQPQHF. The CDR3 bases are TGCGCCAGCAGCCAAGACAGGGGGGATCAGCCCCAGCATTTT.

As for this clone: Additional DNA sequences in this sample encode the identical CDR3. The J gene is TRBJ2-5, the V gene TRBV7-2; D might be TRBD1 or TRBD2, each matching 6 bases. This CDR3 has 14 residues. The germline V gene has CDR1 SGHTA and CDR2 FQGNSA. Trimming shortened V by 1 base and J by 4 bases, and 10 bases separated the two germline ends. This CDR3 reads CASSLGGGGETQYF. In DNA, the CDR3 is TGTGCCAGCAGCTTAGGTGGAGGGGGAGAGACCCAGTACTTC.

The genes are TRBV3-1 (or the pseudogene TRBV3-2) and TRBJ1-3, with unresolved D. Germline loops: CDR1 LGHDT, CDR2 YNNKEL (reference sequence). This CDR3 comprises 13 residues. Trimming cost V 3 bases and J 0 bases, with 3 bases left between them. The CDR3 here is CASSHSSGNTIYF. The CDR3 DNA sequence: TGTGCCAGCAGCCACAGCTCTGGAAACACCATATATTTT.

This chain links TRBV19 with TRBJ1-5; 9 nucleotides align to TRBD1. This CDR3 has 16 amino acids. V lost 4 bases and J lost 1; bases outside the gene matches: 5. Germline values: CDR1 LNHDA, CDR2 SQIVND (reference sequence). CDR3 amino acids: CASSTQGAMSNQPQHF. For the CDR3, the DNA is TGTGCCAGTAGTACACAGGGGGCGATGAGCAATCAGCCCCAGCATTTT.

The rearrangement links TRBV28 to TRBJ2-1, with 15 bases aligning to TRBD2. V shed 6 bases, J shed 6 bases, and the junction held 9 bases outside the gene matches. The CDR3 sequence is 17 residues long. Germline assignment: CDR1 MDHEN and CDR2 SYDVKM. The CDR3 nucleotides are TGTGCCAGCAGCCTAGGGGGACTAGCGGGAGGTACCAATGAGCAGTTCTTC. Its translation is CASSLGGLAGGTNEQFF.

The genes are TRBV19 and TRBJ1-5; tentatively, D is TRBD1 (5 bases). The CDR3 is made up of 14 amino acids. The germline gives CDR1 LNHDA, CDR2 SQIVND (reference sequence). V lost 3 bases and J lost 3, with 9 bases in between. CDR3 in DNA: TGTGCCAGTAGTATGGAGGGGACCAATCAGCCCCAGCATTTT. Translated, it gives CASSMEGTNQPQHF.

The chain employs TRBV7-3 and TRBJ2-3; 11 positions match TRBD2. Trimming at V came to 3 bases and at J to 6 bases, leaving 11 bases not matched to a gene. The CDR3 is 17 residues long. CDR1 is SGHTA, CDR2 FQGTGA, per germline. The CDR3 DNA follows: TGTGCCAGCAGCTTGGCGGGTAGCGGGGGGGCGGAGGATACGCAGTATTTT. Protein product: CASSLAGSGGAEDTQYF.

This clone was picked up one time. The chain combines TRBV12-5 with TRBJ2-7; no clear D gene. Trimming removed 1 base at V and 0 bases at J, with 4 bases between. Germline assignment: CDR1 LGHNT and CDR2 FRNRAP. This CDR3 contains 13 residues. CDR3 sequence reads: CASGLGASYEQYF. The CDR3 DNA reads TGTGCTAGTGGTTTGGGAGCCTCCTACGAGCAGTACTTC.

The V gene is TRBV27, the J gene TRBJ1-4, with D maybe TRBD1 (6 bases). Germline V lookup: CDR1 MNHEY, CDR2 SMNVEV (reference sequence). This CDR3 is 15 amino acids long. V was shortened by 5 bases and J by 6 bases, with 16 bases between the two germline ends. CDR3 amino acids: CASSLGGEGYEKLFF. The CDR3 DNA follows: TGTGCCAGCAGTCTAGGGGGGGAAGGGTATGAAAAACTGTTTTTT.

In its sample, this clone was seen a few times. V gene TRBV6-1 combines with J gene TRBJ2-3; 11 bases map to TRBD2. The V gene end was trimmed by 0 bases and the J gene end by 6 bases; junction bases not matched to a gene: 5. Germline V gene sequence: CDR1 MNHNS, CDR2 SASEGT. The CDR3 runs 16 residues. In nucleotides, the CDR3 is TGTGCCAGCAGTGAAGCCATAGCGGGGGGGCCCGATACGCAGTATTTT. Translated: CASSEAIAGGPDTQYF.

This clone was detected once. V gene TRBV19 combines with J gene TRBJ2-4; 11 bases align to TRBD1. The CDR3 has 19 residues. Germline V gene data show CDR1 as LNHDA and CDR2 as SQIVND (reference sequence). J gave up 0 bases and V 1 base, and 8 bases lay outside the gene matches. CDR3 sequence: CASSIGGTGGYLAKNIQYF. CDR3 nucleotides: TGTGCCAGTAGTATAGGCGGGACAGGGGGGTACCTAGCCAAAAACATTCAGTACTTC.

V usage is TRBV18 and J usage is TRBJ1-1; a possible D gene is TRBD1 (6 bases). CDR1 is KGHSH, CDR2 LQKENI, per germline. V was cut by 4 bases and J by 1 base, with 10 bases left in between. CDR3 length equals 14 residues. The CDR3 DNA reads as TGTGCCAGCTCACTAAACAGGGAGAACACTGAAGCTTTCTTT. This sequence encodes CASSLNRENTEAFF.